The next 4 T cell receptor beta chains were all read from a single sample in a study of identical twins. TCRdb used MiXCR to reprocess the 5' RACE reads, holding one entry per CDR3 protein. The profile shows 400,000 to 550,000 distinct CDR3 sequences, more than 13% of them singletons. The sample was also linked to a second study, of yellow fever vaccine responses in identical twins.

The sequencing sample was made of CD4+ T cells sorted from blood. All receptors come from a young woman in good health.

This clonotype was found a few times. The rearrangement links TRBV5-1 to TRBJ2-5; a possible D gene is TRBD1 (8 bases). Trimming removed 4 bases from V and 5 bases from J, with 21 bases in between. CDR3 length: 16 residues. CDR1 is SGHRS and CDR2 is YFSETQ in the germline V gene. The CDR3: CASSAGNRGGEETQYF. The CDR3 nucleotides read TGCGCCAGCAGCGCCGGAAACAGGGGGGGCGAGGAGACCCAGTACTTC.

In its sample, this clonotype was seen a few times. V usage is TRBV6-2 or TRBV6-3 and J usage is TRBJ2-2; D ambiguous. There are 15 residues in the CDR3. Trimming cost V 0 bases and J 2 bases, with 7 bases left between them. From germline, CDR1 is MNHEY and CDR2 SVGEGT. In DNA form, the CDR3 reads TGTGCCAGCAGTTACTCGCCCGTTAACACCGGGGAGCTGTTTTTT. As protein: CASSYSPVNTGELFF.

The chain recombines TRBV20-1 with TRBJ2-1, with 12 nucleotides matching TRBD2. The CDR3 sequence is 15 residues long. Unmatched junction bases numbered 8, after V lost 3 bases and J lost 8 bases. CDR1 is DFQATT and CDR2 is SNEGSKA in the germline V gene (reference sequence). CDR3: CSASPPGLAGHEQFF. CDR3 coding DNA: TGCAGTGCTAGCCCGCCGGGACTAGCGGGTCATGAGCAGTTCTTC.

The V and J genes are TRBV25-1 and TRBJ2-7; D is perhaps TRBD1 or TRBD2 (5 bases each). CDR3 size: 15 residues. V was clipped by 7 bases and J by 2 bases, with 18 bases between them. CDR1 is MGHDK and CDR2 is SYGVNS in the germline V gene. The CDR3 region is CASNSGTSTPYEQYF. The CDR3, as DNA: TGTGCCAGCAACTCCGGGACCTCTACCCCCTACGAGCAGTACTTC.